This T cell receptor beta chain was recovered during a study of PD-1 blockade in classical Hodgkin lymphoma. Time point denoted: cycle 4 day 1 (C4D1), after around six weeks of nivolumab. Every single patient, without exception, relapsed after autologous stem cell transplantation, and brentuximab vedotin exposure varied. Repertoires were generated with immunoSEQ multiplex PCR, while TCRdb's copy carries only in-frame clones and drops some. The sample lists tens of thousands of clones; more than 75% were seen once. CDR1 is SEHNR and CDR2 is FQNEAQ in the germline V gene (reference sequence). The CDR3 contains 15 residues. The V end was cut by 1 base, the J end by 2 bases, with 12 bases between.

The chain joins TRBV7-9 to TRBJ2-7; D is uncertain. Sequences were derived from peripheral blood mononuclear cells (PBMCs), sampled before the fourth cycle of nivolumab. The clonotype originates from a human donor with classical Hodgkin lymphoma. The CDR3, as DNA: TGTGCCAGCAGCTTAGAAGTGGGTATGACCTACGAGCAGTACTTC. This translates into CASSLEVGMTYEQYF.